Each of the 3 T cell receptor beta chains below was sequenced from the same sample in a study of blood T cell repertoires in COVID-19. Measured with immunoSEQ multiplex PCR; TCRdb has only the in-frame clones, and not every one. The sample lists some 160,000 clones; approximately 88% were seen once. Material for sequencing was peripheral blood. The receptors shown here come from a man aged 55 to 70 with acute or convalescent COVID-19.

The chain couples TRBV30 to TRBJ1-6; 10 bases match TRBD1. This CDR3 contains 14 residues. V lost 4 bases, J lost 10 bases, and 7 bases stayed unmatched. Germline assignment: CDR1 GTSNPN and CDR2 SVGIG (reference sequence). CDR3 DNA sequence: TGTGCCTGGATGGCCCTGGACAGGGGGTCACCCCTCCACTTT. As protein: CAWMALDRGSPLHF.

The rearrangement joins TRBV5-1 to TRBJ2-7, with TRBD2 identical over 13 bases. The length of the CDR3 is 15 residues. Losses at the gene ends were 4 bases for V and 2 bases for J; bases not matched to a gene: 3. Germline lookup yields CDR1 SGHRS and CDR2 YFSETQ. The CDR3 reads CASSLGLAGTYEQYF. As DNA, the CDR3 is TGCGCCAGCAGCCTGGGACTAGCGGGGACCTACGAGCAGTACTTC.

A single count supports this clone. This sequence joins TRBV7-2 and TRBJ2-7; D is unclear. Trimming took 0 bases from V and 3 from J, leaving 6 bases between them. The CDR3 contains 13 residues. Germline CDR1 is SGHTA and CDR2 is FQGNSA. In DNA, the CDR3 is TGTGCCAGCAGCTTAGCGTCAAACTACGAGCAGTACTTC. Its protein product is CASSLASNYEQYF.